A single sample gave rise to the 18 T cell receptor beta chains below, sequenced in a study of identical twins. TCRdb fed the 5' RACE reads into MiXCR, producing one record per CDR3 protein. The data show roughly 350,000 distinct CDR3 sequences, around 9% seen once. Sequencing was performed on naive T cells sorted from blood. These receptors originate from a woman between 50 and 59 years old in good health.

A few counts support this clonotype. The chain links TRBV29-1 to TRBJ2-3, with 10 bases lining up with TRBD2. Trimming cost V 6 bases and J 4 bases; bases outside gene matches: 4. The length of the CDR3 is 13 residues. Germline V gene data show CDR1 as SQVTM and CDR2 as ANQGSEA. CDR3 sequence: CSVAGTSADTQYF. CDR3 sequence (DNA): TGCAGCGTCGCCGGGACTAGCGCAGATACGCAGTATTTT.

This chain connects TRBV20-1 to TRBJ1-1, with unresolved D. This CDR3 has 13 residues. V was trimmed by 2 bases and J by 0 bases, leaving 7 bases between them. Per germline, CDR1 DFQATT and CDR2 SNEGSKA (reference sequence). The CDR3 DNA is TGCAGTGCTAGATTCCAGGTGAACACTGAAGCTTTCTTT. Translated: CSARFQVNTEAFF.

The chain is built from TRBV20-1 and TRBJ2-3, with 8 positions matching TRBD1. The germline V gene encodes CDR1 DFQATT and CDR2 SNEGSKA (reference sequence). CDR3 length: 15 amino acids. The J segment lost 4 bases and the V segment lost 3 bases, leaving 9 bases of the junction unmatched. CDR3: CSASSGQGRADTQYF. CDR3 nucleotides: TGCAGTGCTAGTTCCGGACAGGGTCGCGCAGATACGCAGTATTTT.

This clonotype was seen more than once but under ten times. The chain joins TRBV5-1 to TRBJ2-3; D remains unclear. The germline V gene has CDR1 SGHRS and CDR2 YFSETQ. The CDR3 consists of 15 residues. Trimming cost V 3 bases and J 1 base, with 12 bases left between them. CDR3 sequence: CASSWNSYGTDTQYF. CDR3 in DNA: TGCGCCAGCAGCTGGAATAGCTACGGCACAGATACGCAGTATTTT.

In this sample, this clonotype turned up a few times. The rearrangement joins TRBV20-1 to TRBJ1-3; 7 nucleotides align to TRBD1. Per the germline V gene, CDR1 is DFQATT and CDR2 is SNEGSKA (reference sequence). The CDR3 runs 14 residues. The V segment lost 2 bases and the J segment 1 base; nucleotides outside the gene matches: 2. CDR3 residues: CSARLTGSGNTIYF. The DNA for the CDR3 is TGCAGTGCTAGATTGACAGGGTCTGGAAACACCATATATTTT.

J is TRBJ2-2 and V is TRBV4-1, with D uncertain. The CDR3 spans 16 residues. Germline CDR1 and CDR2: MGHRA and YSYEKL. Trimming took off 0 bases at V and 7 bases at J, with 15 bases between the two ends. The DNA for the CDR3 is TGCGCCAGCAGCCAAGATATTGCCGGCCCTAACGGGGAGCTGTTTTTT. Amino acid sequence: CASSQDIAGPNGELFF.

This clonotype was seen a handful of times. The chain has TRBV12-3 or TRBV12-4 and TRBJ2-5, with D maybe TRBD2 (5 bases). The CDR3 is 13 amino acids. V lost 8 bases to trimming and J lost 5 bases, with 15 bases between them. The CDR3 nucleotides read TGTGCCAGCCTTGAGGGAGTAGATGAGACCCAGTACTTC. This translates into CASLEGVDETQYF.

The chain joins TRBV12-3 or TRBV12-4 to TRBJ2-5; D uncertain. Trimming stripped 6 bases from V and 3 bases from J, with 17 bases between. CDR3 size: 15 residues. The CDR3 DNA is TGTGCCAGCAGAACGGGCCTATCCCCAAAAGAGACCCAGTACTTC. Translated, it gives CASRTGLSPKETQYF.

The genes are TRBV7-6 and TRBJ2-7; 12 bases fit TRBD2. The CDR3 consists of 17 residues. The junction had 10 bases not matched to a gene; V was cut back by 3 bases and J by 4 bases. Germline-derived CDR1 and CDR2 are SGHVS and FNYEAQ. CDR3 DNA: TGTGCCAGCAGCTTCCCTCCGACTAGCGGGAGTTGGTACGAGCAGTACTTC. Translation: CASSFPPTSGSWYEQYF. The whole variable domain, remainder taken from reference TRBV7-6 and TRBJ2-7, is GAGVSQSPRYKVTKRGQDVALRCDPISGHVSLYWYRQALGQGPEFLTYFNYEAQQDKSGLPNDRFSAERPEGSISTLTIQRTEQRDSAMYRCASSFPPTSGSWYEQYFGPGTRLTVT.

This clonotype appeared many times. The chain carries TRBV12-3 or TRBV12-4 and TRBJ1-5; no firm D call. There are 13 residues in the CDR3. V dropped 7 bases and J dropped 0 bases, with 7 bases sitting between them. The CDR3 here is CASTINSNQPQHF. As DNA, the CDR3 is TGTGCCAGCACCATAAATAGCAATCAGCCCCAGCATTTT.

The sample holds many counts of this clonotype. The genes are TRBV29-1 and TRBJ2-5; tentative D call: TRBD2 (6 bases). The CDR3 has 13 amino acids. V lost 4 bases to trimming and J lost 4 bases, with 13 bases between them. CDR1 and CDR2 from the germline V gene are SQVTM and ANQGSEA. CDR3 protein: CSVVPGELETQYF. CDR3 bases: TGCAGCGTTGTTCCGGGAGAGTTAGAGACCCAGTACTTC.

This sequence joins TRBV27 and TRBJ2-1; D remains ambiguous. CDR3 length equals 13 residues. The ends were cut back, 3 bases at V and 5 bases at J, with 8 bases in the middle. Per the germline V gene, CDR1 is MNHEY and CDR2 is SMNVEV (reference sequence). This chain's CDR3 is CASSFDWNNEQFF. The DNA of the CDR3 is TGTGCCAGCAGTTTCGACTGGAACAATGAGCAGTTCTTC.

The chain employs TRBV20-1 and TRBJ2-1, with D possibly matching TRBD2 (6 bases). Germline V gene lookup returns CDR1 DFQATT and CDR2 SNEGSKA (reference sequence). This CDR3 has 12 residues. V gave up 0 bases and J gave up 7 bases, with 7 bases separating them. This CDR3 reads CSARDGRNEQFF. CDR3 nucleotide sequence: TGCAGTGCTAGAGACGGGAGAAATGAGCAGTTCTTC.

The V call is TRBV20-1, the J call TRBJ2-1; D unclear. V lost 5 bases to trimming and J lost 5 bases, with 19 bases between them. The CDR3 extends over 15 amino acids. The germline V gene encodes CDR1 DFQATT and CDR2 SNEGSKA (reference sequence). The CDR3 DNA sequence: TGCAGTGCTGGGATCTTGGCGACCGTTAACAATGAGCAGTTCTTC. Its translation: CSAGILATVNNEQFF.

The gene calls are TRBV19 and TRBJ2-5; possibly TRBD2 for D (6 bases). Germline-derived CDR1 and CDR2 are LNHDA and SQIVND (reference sequence). The V gene lost 5 bases and the J gene lost 2 bases, with 18 bases spanning the gap. The length of the CDR3 is 16 residues. The CDR3 spells CASSVGGVAVQETQYF. DNA of the CDR3: TGTGCCAGTAGTGTCGGGGGAGTAGCGGTTCAAGAGACCCAGTACTTC.

This clonotype was found many times. The chain carries TRBV29-1 and TRBJ2-1; tentative D call: TRBD2 (5 bases). Germline CDR1 reads SQVTM; CDR2 reads ANQGSEA. The CDR3 runs to 13 residues. V lost 3 bases and J lost 7, with 13 bases in between. CDR3 in amino acids: CSVEGLAHNEQFF. The CDR3 bases are TGCAGCGTTGAGGGTCTAGCACATAATGAGCAGTTCTTC.

This clonotype was seen ten or more times. The chain is built from TRBV7-8 and TRBJ1-1; 7 positions agree with TRBD1. This CDR3 is built from 14 residues. The J segment lost 5 bases and the V segment lost 5 bases, leaving 8 bases of the junction unmatched. Germline V gene lookup returns CDR1 SGHVS and CDR2 FQNEAQ. The CDR3 here is CASSTRQGNTEAFF. In DNA, the CDR3 is TGTGCCAGCAGCACCCGACAGGGCAATACTGAAGCTTTCTTT.

The table lists this clonotype with many counts. This chain uses TRBV7-6 with TRBJ2-5; 9 bases match TRBD1. Looked up from germline, CDR1 is SGHVS and CDR2 is FNYEAQ. The CDR3 sequence is 16 residues long. J lost 2 bases, V lost 1 base, and 5 bases had no gene match. The DNA of the CDR3 is TGTGCCAGCAGCTTAGGGGCGACAGGGGGGCAAGAGACCCAGTACTTC. Its protein product is CASSLGATGGQETQYF.